Following are 21 T cell receptor beta chains from one sample sequenced in a study of early T cells in non-severe SARS-CoV-2 infection. Via MiXCR, TCRdb re-called the 5' RACE reads, giving one row per CDR3 protein. This repertoire shows some 66,000 distinct CDR3 sequences, approximately 13% found once; its top ten account for 5% to 5.5%. Material for sequencing was whole blood. These receptors all come from an adult who was a healthcare worker with PCR-confirmed SARS-CoV-2 infection or an uninfected control (not recorded which).

With respect to this clonotype: A much larger clone sits a single nucleotide away, making a read error possible. The V call is TRBV10-3, the J call TRBJ1-1; no clear D gene. CDR1 and CDR2 (germline): ENHRY, SYGVKD. This CDR3 comprises 13 residues. CDR3 residues: CPISDDRNTEAFF. In DNA, the CDR3 is TGTCCCATCAGTGATGACCGGAACACTGAAGCTTTCTTT.

This clonotype was detected only a few times. The chain links TRBV9 to TRBJ2-3; maybe TRBD2 (6 bases). The CDR3 loop spans 14 amino acids. V shed 3 bases and J shed 0 bases, with 8 bases lying between them. CDR1 and CDR2 (germline): SGDLS, YYNGEE. The CDR3 sequence: CASSEGLSTDTQYF. The CDR3 region has the DNA TGTGCCAGCAGCGAGGGACTTAGCACAGATACGCAGTATTTT.

This clonotype appeared a few times. V and J are TRBV7-9 and TRBJ1-5, with 10 bases that match TRBD1. The ends lost 5 bases at V and 5 bases at J; junction bases unmatched: 3. CDR3 size: 14 residues. Germline-derived CDR1 and CDR2 are SEHNR and FQNEAQ (reference sequence). Written as DNA, the CDR3 is TGTGCCAGCAGCGAAGACAGGGGGCATCAGCCCCAGCATTTT. Encoded protein: CASSEDRGHQPQHF.

The chain employs TRBV29-1 and TRBJ2-3, with 10 bases lining up with TRBD1. Germline V CDR1 and CDR2: SQVTM, ANQGSEA. CDR3 size: 16 residues. V gave up 0 bases and J gave up 7 bases; unmatched junction bases: 10. The CDR3 DNA is TGCAGCGTTGAAGACTCGATGACAGGGGGCGGCAATACGCAGTATTTT. Translation gives CSVEDSMTGGGNTQYF.

This clonotype has a count of ten or more. This chain connects TRBV2 to TRBJ2-2; 10 positions agree with TRBD2. The CDR3 runs to 13 residues. Losses at the gene ends were 7 bases for V and 6 bases for J; bases not matched to a gene: 2. Germline CDR1 and CDR2: SNHLY and FYNNEI. CDR3 sequence (DNA): TGTGCCAGCAAGGGACTAGCGTCCGGGGAGCTGTTTTTT. This gives the protein CASKGLASGELFF.

V and J are TRBV4-3 and TRBJ1-4; a possible D gene is TRBD1 (5 bases). The CDR3 covers 16 residues. The V end lost 1 base, the J end lost 3 bases, and 12 bases lay between the germline ends. CDR1 LGHNA and CDR2 YSLEER come from the germline V gene. In DNA form, the CDR3 reads TGCGCCAGCAGCCAAGGGGGCCGAGGGTCTAATGAAAAACTGTTTTTT. Translation gives CASSQGGRGSNEKLFF.

This clonotype was counted ten times or more. The chain joins TRBV6-5 to TRBJ2-7; D uncertain. The CDR3 covers 12 residues. With 7 bases removed from V and 5 bases from J, the gap between germline ends came to 12 bases. The V gene's germline CDR1 is MNHEY and CDR2 SVGAGI. The CDR3 DNA reads TGTGCCAGCAAACAGCCCCCTAACGAGCAGTACTTC. Its translation: CASKQPPNEQYF.

The chain links TRBV7-9 to TRBJ1-1; D perhaps matches TRBD1 (6 bases). This CDR3 has 13 residues. Germline values: CDR1 SEHNR, CDR2 FQNEAQ (reference sequence). V dropped 3 bases and J dropped 4 bases, with 9 bases sitting between them. Written as DNA, the CDR3 is TGTGCCAGCAGCTTTACAGGGATCACTGAAGCTTTCTTT. The encoded protein is CASSFTGITEAFF.

This clonotype was found many times. An end of the junction does not agree with germline; a read error may underlie this. The chain carries TRBV20-1 and TRBJ2-7, with a possible D match to TRBD2 (5 bases). CDR1 is DFQATT, CDR2 SNEGSKA, per germline (reference sequence). The CDR3 has 13 amino acids. The CDR3 loop is CSARAEPSSEQYF. CDR3 in DNA: TGCAGTGCGAGAGCGGAGCCCTCCTCCGAGCAGTACTTC.

The chain links TRBV24-1 to TRBJ1-1, with D possibly being TRBD1 (5 bases). The CDR3 extends over 15 amino acids. V lost 7 bases and J lost 1, with 15 bases in between. The germline V gene has CDR1 KGHDR and CDR2 SFDVKD. CDR3 sequence (DNA): TGTGCCACCAGCCATGGGACTCTACCGAACACTGAAGCTTTCTTT. Translation: CATSHGTLPNTEAFF.

This clonotype was counted a few times. The genes are TRBV6-6 and TRBJ1-2; unclear D gene. Germline CDR1 and CDR2: MNHNY and SVGAGI (reference sequence). This CDR3 spans 15 amino acids. The ends were cut back, 2 bases at V and 0 bases at J, with 10 bases in the middle. The CDR3 region is CASSYTAGPNYGYTF. The CDR3 nucleotides are TGTGCCAGCAGTTACACGGCAGGACCTAACTATGGCTACACCTTC.

V usage is TRBV3-1 and J usage is TRBJ2-1, with 7 bases aligning to TRBD1. After removal of 0 bases from V and 4 bases from J, the junction contained 3 bases not matched to a gene. Germline CDR1 is LGHDT and CDR2 is YNNKEL (reference sequence). This CDR3 has 15 amino acids. CDR3 nucleotide sequence: TGTGCCAGCAGCCAAGATGGCAGGGGGTACAATGAGCAGTTCTTC. Its translation: CASSQDGRGYNEQFF.

This chain's CDR3 is CAISESPGTSGAFYNEQFF. In DNA form, the CDR3 reads TGTGCCATCAGTGAGTCGCCCGGGACTAGCGGGGCCTTCTACAATGAGCAGTTCTTC. The rearrangement links TRBV10-3 to TRBJ2-1, with TRBD2 identical over 13 bases. CDR3 length: 19 amino acids. The V and J ends lost 0 bases and 3 bases, in that order; junction bases with no gene match: 8. CDR1 is ENHRY, CDR2 SYGVKD, per germline.

This clonotype was detected many times. V usage is TRBV29-1 and J usage is TRBJ2-3, with a weak D call TRBD1 (5 bases). Trimming stripped 4 bases from V and 1 base from J, with 12 bases between. The CDR3 runs to 14 residues. CDR1 and CDR2 from the germline V gene are SQVTM and ANQGSEA. CDR3 in amino acids: CSVAQGSRTDTQYF. The CDR3 DNA reads TGCAGCGTTGCTCAGGGTTCCCGCACAGATACGCAGTATTTT.

The table lists this clonotype with a few counts. This chain connects TRBV7-8 to TRBJ2-2, with 8 bases lining up with TRBD2. Germline lookup yields CDR1 SGHVS and CDR2 FQNEAQ. The CDR3 runs 16 residues. The junction had 8 bases not matched to a gene; V was cut back by 5 bases and J by 3 bases. The CDR3 loop is CASSPSPGGYTGELFF. The CDR3 region has the DNA TGTGCCAGCAGCCCCTCCCCGGGGGGGTACACCGGGGAGCTGTTTTTT.

This rearrangement joins TRBV9 to TRBJ2-2; weak D call: TRBD1 (6 bases). Trimming removed 4 bases at V and 0 bases at J, with 10 bases between. Germline CDR1 reads SGDLS; CDR2 reads YYNGEE. The CDR3 length is 15 residues. In DNA, the CDR3 is TGTGCCAGCAGCCGCAGGGGACCGAACACCGGGGAGCTGTTTTTT. This translates into CASSRRGPNTGELFF.

This clonotype has only a few counts. The V gene is TRBV3-1, the J gene TRBJ2-1; a weak D match, TRBD1 (5 bases). V was cut by 0 bases and J by 5 bases, with 14 bases left in between. This CDR3 has 16 residues. Germline V gives CDR1 LGHDT, CDR2 YNNKEL (reference sequence). Here the CDR3 reads CASSQEFRVVDNEQFF. The CDR3, as DNA: TGTGCCAGCAGCCAAGAGTTCAGGGTCGTCGACAATGAGCAGTTCTTC.

This clonotype was seen many times. The genes are TRBV11-2 and TRBJ2-1; 9 bases match TRBD2. Germline V gene lookup returns CDR1 SGHAT and CDR2 FQNNGV. The CDR3 consists of 16 residues. V lost 5 bases to trimming and J lost 6 bases; unmatched junction nucleotides: 11. DNA for the CDR3: TGTGCCAGCAGCCCCCGCGGGCTAGCGGGGCGCAATGAGCAGTTCTTC. Protein sequence: CASSPRGLAGRNEQFF.

The CDR3 bases are TGTGCCATCAGTGAGTTAGAAGGTGCAGATACGCAGTATTTT. Protein sequence: CAISELEGADTQYF. This chain links TRBV10-3 with TRBJ2-3; no reliable D call. The CDR3 has 14 amino acids. The germline V gene has CDR1 ENHRY and CDR2 SYGVKD. Deletions cut 1 base from V and 4 bases from J, with 9 bases between.

A remark on this clonotype: This may arise from a read error, as a much more abundant clone is one base away. The CDR3 does not end in the conserved phenylalanine or tryptophan, so this is likely a read error. The chain uses TRBV18 and TRBJ1-3; D is ambiguous. Germline V gives CDR1 KGHSH, CDR2 LQKENI. CDR3 length equals 17 residues. With 3 bases removed from V and 0 bases from J, the gap between germline ends came to 15 bases. CDR3 DNA: TGTGCCAGCTCACCTCTCGGCCGGGAGAGCTCTGGAAACACCATATATATT. It translates to CASSPLGRESSGNTIYI.

This clonotype was observed a handful of times. V is TRBV7-3 and J is TRBJ1-5; perhaps TRBD1 as D (5 bases). Germline CDR1 SGHTA, CDR2 FQGTGA. The CDR3 runs to 16 residues. The germline V and J ends were trimmed by 4 bases and 1 base, with 14 bases remaining between them. The CDR3 DNA follows: TGTGCCAGCAGCTCCACCCGGGGGGAAAGCAATCAGCCCCAGCATTTT. As protein: CASSSTRGESNQPQHF.